This T cell receptor (beta chain) was retrieved from a study of OX40 agonist ivuxolimab in advanced cancers. Study details: Of the patients, three showed partial responses, one with hepatocellular carcinoma and two with cutaneous melanoma.

The count of this clone is one. Its antigen is not known. General study results and limits: Circulating CD4+ and CD8+ T cells showed clonal expansion by week 6 at 0.1 to 3.0 mg/kg.

V was pared by 3 bases and J by 6 bases, with 12 bases between. Germline assignment: CDR1 LGHNA and CDR2 YNFKEQ. The CDR3 is 13 amino acids. The table came from immunoSEQ multiplex PCR; TCRdb's copy has only in-frame clones and leaves some out. The sample carries some 90,000 clones, 70% to 90% recorded once. V and J are TRBV4-2 and TRBJ2-7; D perhaps matches TRBD2 (7 bases). The sample here was CD4+ or CD8+ T cells sorted from blood, taken in a trial of the OX40 agonist ivuxolimab. This clonotype was obtained from an adult with an advanced solid tumor such as melanoma, head and neck, liver or kidney cancer. The CDR3 region has the DNA TGTGCCAGCAGCCACGTGGGGGGGCTCGAGCAGTACTTC. Translation gives CASSHVGGLEQYF.